The source of this T cell receptor (beta chain) is a study of shared clonotypes between healthy human individuals. Some clones are missing from TCRdb's copy, which holds only in-frame ones; the method was immunoSEQ multiplex PCR. This sample yields some 2 million clones, of which 95% are seen a single time; approximately 0.13% belongs to the top ten. The V and J ends lost 4 bases and 3 bases, in that order; junction bases with no gene match: 3. This CDR3 region has 14 residues. Germline V lookup: CDR1 SGHDT, CDR2 YYEEEE. Study conclusions and caveats: A reduction in generation probabilities was seen for non-shared clonotypes relative to those shared by all four donors. Despite large depth, rarefaction showed incomplete sorted-subset sequencing.

Regarding this clone: Its antigen is not known.

The material sequenced was naive CD4+ T cells sorted from blood. The subset was: CD45RA+ positively selected. V and J are TRBV5-6 and TRBJ1-1; 10 nucleotides agree with TRBD1. The sequence came from a man younger than 35 in good health. CDR3 in amino acids: CASSHGQGDTEAFF. The CDR3 DNA reads TGTGCCAGCAGCCACGGACAGGGGGACACTGAAGCTTTCTTT. The complete variable domain, with remaining parts taken from reference TRBV5-6 and TRBJ1-1, reads DAGVTQSPTHLIKTRGQQVTLRCSPKSGHDTVSWYQQALGQGPQFIFQYYEEEERQRGNFPDRFSGHQFPNYSSELNVNALLLGDSALYLCASSHGQGDTEAFFGQGTRLTVV.